Listed below are T cell receptor beta chains from one sample, sequenced in a study of blood T cell repertoires in COVID-19. Assay: immunoSEQ multiplex PCR; the TCRdb copy retains only in-frame clones and omits some. Here the sample spans about 74,000 clones, approximately 78% being singletons. The sequenced sample consisted of peripheral blood. These receptors originate from a human donor in a cohort sampled during active COVID-19. Each CDR3 is given with its conserved first and last residue. The D gene is left open where the match is weak. Clone size is shown for a subset of rows, as once, few, many or a class of expanded clone.

>.|TRBV3-1/TRBV3-2|.|TRBJ2-2
TGTGCCAGTGGTTCGGGATGGACCGGGGAGCTGTTTTTT
CASGSGWTGELFF
>.|TRBV24-1|TRBD1|TRBJ2-1
TGTGCCACCAGCGCCGGGACAGGGGCCCACAATGAGCAGTTCTTC
CATSAGTGAHNEQFF
>few|TRBV14|.|TRBJ1-1
TGTGCCAGCAGCCAAAAAGCAAACACTGAAGCTTTCTTT
CASSQKANTEAFF
>.|TRBV6-2/TRBV6-3|TRBD2|TRBJ2-5
TGTGCCAGCAGTCACCTCCGAGGAGCGGGGGGCCAAGAGACCCAGTACTTC
CASSHLRGAGGQETQYF
>.|TRBV19|TRBD1|TRBJ2-3
TGTGCCAGTTCTAAGACAGGGTTGAAGTATTTT
CASSKTGLKYF
>.|TRBV3-1/TRBV3-2|.|TRBJ2-7
TGTGCCAGCAGCGGATCCGGGACTTGGGGGTCCTACGAGCAGTACTTC
CASSGSGTWGSYEQYF
>once|TRBV19|TRBD1|TRBJ1-2
TGTGCCAGTAGTATCCCCTCGGACAGGCTAGCTAACTATGGCTACACCTTC
CASSIPSDRLANYGYTF
>.|TRBV6-5|TRBD2|TRBJ2-1
TGTGCCAGCAGGCGAGCGGGGGGCCCCTACAATGAGCAGTTCTTC
CASRRAGGPYNEQFF
>.|TRBV5-4|TRBD1|TRBJ2-3
TGTGCCAGCAGCCGAAGGACAGGGGGCACAGATACGCAGTATTTT
CASSRRTGGTDTQYF
>.|TRBV7-2|TRBD1|TRBJ1-6
TGTGCCAGCAGTACCTGGACAGGGAATAATTCACCCCTCCACTTT
CASSTWTGNNSPLHF
>.|TRBV6-6|.|TRBJ2-7
TGTGCCAGCAGTTACCAAACGGCAGGGAACGGCTACGAGCAGTACTTC
CASSYQTAGNGYEQYF
>.|TRBV9|TRBD2|TRBJ2-4
TGTGCCAGCAGTGAACGGACTAGCGGGGGGAGGGACATTCAGTACTTC
CASSERTSGGRDIQYF
>once|TRBV11-2|TRBD1|TRBJ1-6
TGTGCCAGCAGCGCCCGACAGGGGCACTCCTATAATTCACCCCTCCACTTT
CASSARQGHSYNSPLHF
>.|TRBV5-5|TRBD1|TRBJ2-1
TGTGCCAGCAGCCCCCTGACAGGGTACAATGAGCAGTTCTTC
CASSPLTGYNEQFF
>.|TRBV12-3/TRBV12-4|.|TRBJ1-5
TGTGCCAGCAGTTTTGAGGAAAATCAGCCCCAGCATTTT
CASSFEENQPQHF
>.|TRBV7-9|TRBD1|TRBJ1-5
TGTGCCAGCAGCTCCCCTGACAGGGGGCATCAGCCCCAGCATTTT
CASSSPDRGHQPQHF
>.|TRBV7-8|TRBD1|TRBJ1-2
TGTGCCAGCAGCGACAGGGGGGGCTACACCTTC
CASSDRGGYTF
>.|TRBV11-3|TRBD1|TRBJ2-7
TGTGCCAGCAGCTTAGGCGTCCAGGGGGCCTACGAGCAGTACTTC
CASSLGVQGAYEQYF
>medium-sized|TRBV25-1|.|TRBJ2-7
TGTGCCAGCAGTGAATACGGGTTACGGCAGTACTTC
CASSEYGLRQYF
>.|TRBV15|.|TRBJ1-3
TGTGCCACCAGCAAGGGCCCGGGAGCTGTCTCTGGAAACACCATATATTTT
CATSKGPGAVSGNTIYF
>.|TRBV20-1|TRBD1|TRBJ2-1
TGCAGTGCCCCGACAGGGGATGAGCAGTTCTTC
CSAPTGDEQFF
>few|TRBV5-1|.|TRBJ1-5
TGCGCCAGCAGCTTGGATGGAAGCGGGAATCAGCCCCAGCATTTT
CASSLDGSGNQPQHF
>.|TRBV21-1|.|TRBJ1-2
TGTGCCAGCAGCGTAAACCACAGGGGGAATAACTATGGCTACACCTTC
CASSVNHRGNNYGYTF
>.|TRBV11-1|.|TRBJ2-2
TGTGCCAGCAGCTTACGGGGTAACACCGGGGAGCTGTTTTTT
CASSLRGNTGELFF
>.|TRBV6-5|.|TRBJ2-7
TGTGCCAGCAGGGGGCCAGATACGAACTCCTACGAGCAGTACTTC
CASRGPDTNSYEQYF